In this sample, the clone carrying this T cell receptor (beta chain) turned up many times. Its target is unknown. This entry is derived from a study of spatial heterogeneity in lung cancer. Turning to the study itself: Raw-read counts averaged over ten per unique TCR and UMI combination.

Study outcomes and limitations: Expanded intratumoral alpha and beta TCR counts tracked tumor mutation counts. Of the expanded TCRs, ubiquitous and regional counts tracked the counts of ubiquitous and regional nonsynonymous mutations, respectively.

Trimming removed 5 bases at V and 3 bases at J, with 10 bases between. CDR1 MNHEY and CDR2 SMNVEV come from the germline V gene (reference sequence). The CDR3 runs 13 residues. TCRdb reprocessed the 5' RACE reads via MiXCR and lists one record per CDR3 protein. Among over 25,000 distinct CDR3 sequences listed, just over 7% were seen once. Noted time point: sample taken at primary tumor resection. The donor population consisted of just over 70 patients with untreated, early-stage non-small cell lung cancer. The study sequenced unsorted whole RNA from tumor, nontumor lung or frozen PBMC. The sequenced sample was lung tumor tissue, obtained at surgery. The chain joins TRBV27 to TRBJ1-1, with D uncertain. The receptor was derived from a male donor with early-stage non-small cell lung cancer. This CDR3 is CASSLRPDTEAFF. In DNA, the CDR3 is TGTGCCAGCAGTCTCCGTCCAGACACTGAAGCTTTCTTT.